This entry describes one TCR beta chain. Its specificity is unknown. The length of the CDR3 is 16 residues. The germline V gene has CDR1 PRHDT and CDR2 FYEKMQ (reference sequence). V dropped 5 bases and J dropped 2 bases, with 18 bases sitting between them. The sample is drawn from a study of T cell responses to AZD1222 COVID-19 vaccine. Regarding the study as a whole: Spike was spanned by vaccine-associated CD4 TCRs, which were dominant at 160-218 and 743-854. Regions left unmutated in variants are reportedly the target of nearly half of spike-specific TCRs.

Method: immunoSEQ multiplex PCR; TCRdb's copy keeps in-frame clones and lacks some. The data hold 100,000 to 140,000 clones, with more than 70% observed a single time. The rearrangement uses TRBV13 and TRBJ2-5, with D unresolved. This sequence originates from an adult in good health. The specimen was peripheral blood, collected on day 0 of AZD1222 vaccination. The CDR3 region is CASSPSIAGVQETQYF. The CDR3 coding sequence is TGTGCCAGCAGCCCCTCCATCGCAGGCGTACAAGAGACCCAGTACTTC.